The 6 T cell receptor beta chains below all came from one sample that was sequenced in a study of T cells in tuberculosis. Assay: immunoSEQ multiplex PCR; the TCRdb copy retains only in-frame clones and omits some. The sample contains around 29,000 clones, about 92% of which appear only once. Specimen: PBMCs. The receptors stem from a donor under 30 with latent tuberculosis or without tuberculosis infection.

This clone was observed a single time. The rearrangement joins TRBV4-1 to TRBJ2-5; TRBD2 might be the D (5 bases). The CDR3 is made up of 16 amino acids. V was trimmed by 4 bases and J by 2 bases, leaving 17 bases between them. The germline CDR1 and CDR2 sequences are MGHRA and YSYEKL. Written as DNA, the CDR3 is TGCGCCAGCAGCCCATTGACGCTAGCATTACAAGAGACCCAGTACTTC. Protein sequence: CASSPLTLALQETQYF.

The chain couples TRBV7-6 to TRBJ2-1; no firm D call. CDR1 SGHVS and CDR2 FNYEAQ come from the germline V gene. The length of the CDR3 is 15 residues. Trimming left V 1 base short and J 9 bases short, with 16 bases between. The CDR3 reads CASSLEPIPSGEQFF. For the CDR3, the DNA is TGTGCCAGCAGCTTAGAGCCGATACCCTCGGGTGAGCAGTTCTTC.

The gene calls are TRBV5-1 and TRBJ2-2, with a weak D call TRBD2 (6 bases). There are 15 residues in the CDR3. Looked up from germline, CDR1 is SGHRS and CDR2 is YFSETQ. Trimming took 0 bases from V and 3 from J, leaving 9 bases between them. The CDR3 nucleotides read TGCGCCAGCAGCTTGGACGGGGGTGACACCGGGGAGCTGTTTTTT. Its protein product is CASSLDGGDTGELFF.

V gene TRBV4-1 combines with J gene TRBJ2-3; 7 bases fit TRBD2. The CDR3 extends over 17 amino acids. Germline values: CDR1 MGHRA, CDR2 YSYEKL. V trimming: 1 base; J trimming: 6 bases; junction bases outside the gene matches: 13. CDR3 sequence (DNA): TGCGCCAGCAGCCAAGGGAGTCGCGGGAGCGCGCGGGATACGCAGTATTTT. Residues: CASSQGSRGSARDTQYF.

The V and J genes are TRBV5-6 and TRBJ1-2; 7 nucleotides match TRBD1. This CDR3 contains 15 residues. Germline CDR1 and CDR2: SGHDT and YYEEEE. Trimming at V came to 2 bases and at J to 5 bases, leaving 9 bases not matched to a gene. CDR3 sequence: CASSLDRVMGYGYTF. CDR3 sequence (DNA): TGTGCCAGCAGCTTAGACAGGGTAATGGGATATGGCTACACCTTC.

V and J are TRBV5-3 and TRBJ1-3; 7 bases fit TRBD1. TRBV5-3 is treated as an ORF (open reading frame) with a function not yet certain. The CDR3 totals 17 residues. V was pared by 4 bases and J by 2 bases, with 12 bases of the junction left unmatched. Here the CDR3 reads CARSTRTGREAGNTIYF. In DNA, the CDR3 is TGTGCCAGAAGCACCCGGACAGGAAGGGAAGCTGGAAACACCATATATTTT.